The present entry profiles one T cell receptor beta chain with its context. Antigen: not known. PBMCs stemmed from around 9 ml of fresh peripheral blood. V lost 3 bases and J lost 4; bases outside the gene matches: 4. Germline V gives CDR1 MNHEY, CDR2 SMNVEV (reference sequence). The CDR3 is made up of 14 amino acids. The authors amplified TCR beta CDR3 regions from RNA transcripts. Amplification began with first-round RT-PCR using HTBI primers, then second-round multiplex PCR was performed. One entry per CDR3 protein, called by TCRdb with MiXCR from the multiplex PCR reads. Here the sample spans around 600,000 distinct CDR3 sequences, approximately 39% being singletons. The sample originates from a study of Graves' ophthalmopathy and Graves' hyperthyroidism. General observations from the study: In blood appeared most of the expanded thyroid clonotypes whose frequency exceeded 0.001.

The receptor was derived from an adult man with Graves' ophthalmopathy. Sample: peripheral blood. V usage is TRBV27 and J usage is TRBJ2-7; 9 nucleotides match TRBD2. The DNA for the CDR3 is TGTGCCAGCAGTTTGCGGGAGGGAAGGTACGAGCAGTACTTC. It yields the protein CASSLREGRYEQYF.